These 14 T cell receptor beta chains came from one sample sequenced in a study of Ad26.COV2.S vaccination and SARS-CoV-2 variants. Sequenced by immunoSEQ multiplex PCR; TCRdb stores in-frame clones only, minus some. The table records roughly 140,000 clones, 80% to 90% of them present only once. Specimen: peripheral blood, collected after recovery from COVID-19. The receptors stem from a human donor who had recovered from COVID-19.

Only a few counts were recorded for this clone. CDR3 sequence (DNA): TGTGCCAGCAGTTACTCGATGGCAGGGACAGATACGCAGTATTTT. It specifies CASSYSMAGTDTQYF. J is TRBJ2-3 and V is TRBV6-5, with TRBD1 as a possible D gene (5 bases). Germline CDR1 is MNHEY and CDR2 is SVGAGI. V dropped 0 bases and J dropped 3 bases, with 10 bases sitting between them. CDR3 size: 15 residues.

The chain uses TRBV18 and TRBJ2-1, with D tentatively TRBD1 (6 bases). The germline CDR1 and CDR2 sequences are KGHSH and LQKENI. V lost 4 bases, J lost 12 bases, and 13 bases lay in between. There are 12 residues in the CDR3. The CDR3 bases are TGTGCCAGCTCACAACAGGGCGGCGGGCAGTTCTTC. Protein: CASSQQGGGQFF.

The chain combines TRBV19 with TRBJ1-5; TRBD1 aligns across 12 bases. With 3 bases clipped from V and 3 bases from J, the junction kept 3 bases outside the gene matches. Germline-derived CDR1 and CDR2 are LNHDA and SQIVND (reference sequence). The length of the CDR3 is 16 residues. CDR3 loop: CASSIGDRGPNQPQHF. The CDR3, as DNA: TGTGCCAGTAGTATCGGGGACAGGGGGCCCAATCAGCCCCAGCATTTT.

The rearrangement uses TRBV30 and TRBJ1-2; tentative D call: TRBD1 (6 bases). V was pared by 0 bases and J by 4 bases, with 12 bases between. Germline loops: CDR1 GTSNPN, CDR2 SVGIG (reference sequence). CDR3 length equals 14 residues. DNA for the CDR3: TGTGCCTGGAGTGTTGGGGGGGCTGGCTATGGCTACACCTTC. It specifies CAWSVGGAGYGYTF.

The DNA for the CDR3 is TGTGCCAGCCGGACAGGGGCGACGGTTGAAGCTTTCTTT. Its protein product is CASRTGATVEAFF. The chain joins TRBV18 to TRBJ1-1; 9 bases align to TRBD1. CDR1 and CDR2 from the germline V gene are KGHSH and LQKENI. The CDR3 contains 13 residues. Trimming cost V 8 bases and J 7 bases; bases outside gene matches: 8.

J is TRBJ2-7 and V is TRBV27, with D possibly matching TRBD1 (6 bases). The CDR3 loop spans 13 amino acids. Trimming removed 4 bases at V and 7 bases at J, with 14 bases between. Germline-derived CDR1 and CDR2 are MNHEY and SMNVEV (reference sequence). CDR3 region: CASSYTGLGEQYF. DNA for the CDR3: TGTGCCAGCAGTTATACAGGGCTAGGGGAGCAGTACTTC.

The chain recombines TRBV28 with TRBJ1-2; D may be TRBD1 (5 bases). Germline V CDR1 and CDR2: MDHEN, SYDVKM. Trimming shortened V by 4 bases and J by 3 bases, and 15 bases separated the two germline ends. This CDR3 is 15 amino acids long. The CDR3: CASSSQPHRYYGYTF. The CDR3 region has the DNA TGTGCCAGCAGTTCGCAACCCCACAGGTACTATGGCTACACCTTC.

The chain couples TRBV11-2 to TRBJ2-6, with D hard to call. The CDR3 is made up of 16 amino acids. The germline V gene has CDR1 SGHAT and CDR2 FQNNGV. Deletions cut 5 bases from V and 0 bases from J, with 11 bases between. CDR3 bases: TGTGCCAGCAGCCCGCTCCTGGGCTCTGGGGCCAACGTCCTGACTTTC. Its translation is CASSPLLGSGANVLTF.

The chain uses TRBV4-1 and TRBJ2-7; D possibly matches TRBD1 or TRBD2 (6 bases each). Germline V lookup: CDR1 MGHRA, CDR2 YSYEKL. The V end was cut by 3 bases, the J end by 3 bases, with 12 bases between. The CDR3 runs 14 residues. The CDR3 protein is CASSHSKGGYEQYF. The DNA for the CDR3 is TGCGCCAGCAGCCATTCTAAGGGGGGCTACGAGCAGTACTTC.

The chain is built from TRBV4-3 and TRBJ2-4; TRBD2 aligns across 8 bases. This CDR3 region has 16 residues. The germline V gene has CDR1 LGHNA and CDR2 YSLEER. V trimming: 2 bases; J trimming: 0 bases; junction bases outside the gene matches: 3. CDR3 sequence: CASSQRGGLAKNIQYF. The CDR3 DNA reads TGCGCCAGCAGCCAACGGGGGGGCCTAGCCAAAAACATTCAGTACTTC.

This chain connects TRBV5-6 to TRBJ1-2, with a tentative D call TRBD1 (6 bases). Germline loops: CDR1 SGHDT, CDR2 YYEEEE. The CDR3 is 15 amino acids. Trimming pared 6 bases from V and 2 bases from J, leaving 17 bases between. This chain's CDR3 is CASNEMGRGNYGYTF. CDR3 bases: TGTGCCAGCAACGAGATGGGCAGGGGCAACTATGGCTACACCTTC.

As regards this clone: The conserved closing phenylalanine or tryptophan is absent in this CDR3, likely reflecting a read error. No DNA is shown, since the ends of the CDR3 on it are uncertain; the CDR3 is the one TCRdb lists. The V call is TRBV28, the J call TRBJ1-1. The germline V gene has CDR1 MDHEN and CDR2 SYDVKM. The CDR3 numbers 8 amino acids, ends counted. CDR3 region: CASSRPSL.

This chain joins TRBV25-1 and TRBJ1-4, with 9 bases identical to TRBD1. Germline loops: CDR1 MGHDK, CDR2 SYGVNS. V lost 5 bases, J lost 0 bases, and 4 bases stayed unmatched. The CDR3 loop spans 16 amino acids. The DNA of the CDR3 is TGTGCCAGCAGTACCGACAGGGGGTCAACTAATGAAAAACTGTTTTTT. Protein product: CASSTDRGSTNEKLFF.

This rearrangement joins TRBV4-3 to TRBJ1-2; the D is unclear. Trimming cost V 0 bases and J 9 bases, with 14 bases left between them. The CDR3 is 14 residues long. Germline-derived CDR1 and CDR2 are LGHNA and YSLEER. The CDR3 sequence is CASSQDISPSRYTF. CDR3 nucleotide sequence: TGCGCCAGCAGCCAAGATATCTCCCCCTCCCGCTACACCTTC.